The 13 T cell receptor beta chains presented below share a single source sample, sequenced in a study of blood T cell repertoires in COVID-19. Assay: immunoSEQ multiplex PCR; the TCRdb copy retains only in-frame clones and omits some. This table holds some 300,000 clones, 85% to 95% found once. Sequenced material: PBMCs or T cells enriched from blood (not recorded which). These receptors originate from a woman younger than 45 who had been exposed to COVID-19.

The chain uses TRBV10-3 and TRBJ1-2, with a tentative D call TRBD1 (5 bases). The CDR3 is made up of 14 amino acids. Trimming left V 2 bases short and J 2 bases short, with 9 bases between. Per the germline V gene, CDR1 is ENHRY and CDR2 is SYGVKD. The CDR3, as DNA: TGTGCCATCAGTGAGCTGCGGGGGAACTATGGCTACACCTTC. Translating gives CAISELRGNYGYTF.

The J gene is TRBJ1-2, the V gene TRBV3-1 (or the pseudogene TRBV3-2), with D perhaps matching TRBD1 (6 bases). The V end lost 1 base, the J end lost 5 bases, and 11 bases lay between the germline ends. Germline V gene lookup returns CDR1 LGHDT and CDR2 YNNKEL (reference sequence). The CDR3 sequence is 14 residues long. The CDR3 reads CASSQGGGPYGYTF. The CDR3 region has the DNA TGTGCCAGCAGCCAAGGGGGGGGCCCTTATGGCTACACCTTC.

J is TRBJ2-1 and V is TRBV5-1; possibly TRBD1 for D (6 bases). Germline CDR1 SGHRS, CDR2 YFSETQ. Trimming removed 3 bases from V and 5 bases from J, with 15 bases in between. This CDR3 is built from 15 residues. CDR3 in amino acids: CASSWGRGENNEQFF. The CDR3 DNA follows: TGCGCCAGCAGCTGGGGGCGAGGGGAAAACAATGAGCAGTTCTTC.

The rearrangement joins TRBV6-6 to TRBJ1-6; D not resolved. Germline V gene sequence: CDR1 MNHNY, CDR2 SVGAGI (reference sequence). The length of the CDR3 is 14 residues. V lost 2 bases and J 6 bases, leaving 8 bases between the germline ends. CDR3 in DNA: TGTGCCAGCAGTTACGGGCAGCCTAATTCACCCCTCCACTTT. Its translation: CASSYGQPNSPLHF.

The chain links TRBV2 to TRBJ1-6; no clear D. CDR1 and CDR2 from the germline V gene are SNHLY and FYNNEI. Trimming shortened V by 5 bases and J by 7 bases, and 15 bases separated the two germline ends. This CDR3 spans 15 amino acids. The CDR3 loop is CASSPETSRNSPLHF. The CDR3 region has the DNA TGTGCCAGCAGTCCGGAAACCTCTAGGAATTCACCCCTCCACTTT.

The CDR3 sequence: CASSLVRFQGSTEAFF. The CDR3 region has the DNA TGTGCCAGCAGCTTAGTTCGTTTCCAGGGAAGCACTGAAGCTTTCTTT. J is TRBJ1-1 and V is TRBV7-2; D is possibly TRBD1 (5 bases). The CDR3 consists of 16 residues. V was shortened by 1 base and J by 4 bases, with 16 bases between the two germline ends. The germline V gene has CDR1 SGHTA and CDR2 FQGNSA.

This clone has only one observation. The rearrangement links TRBV6-2 or TRBV6-3 to TRBJ2-2, with 8 nucleotides matching TRBD1. The V gene's germline CDR1 is MNHEY and CDR2 SVGEGT. CDR3 length: 15 amino acids. The trim removed 5 bases at V and 1 base at J, leaving 3 bases unmatched. The CDR3 coding sequence is TGTGCCAGCAGTCCCGGGACAGGGAACACCGGGGAGCTGTTTTTT. Translation gives CASSPGTGNTGELFF.

This chain links TRBV5-4 with TRBJ2-6; unclear D gene. Trimming removed 1 base at V and 0 bases at J, with 5 bases between. CDR3 length: 15 residues. CDR1 and CDR2 from the germline V gene are SGHNT and YYREEE (reference sequence). The CDR3 is CASSLLGSGANVLTF. Here the CDR3 DNA reads TGTGCCAGCAGCTTGCTAGGCTCTGGGGCCAACGTCCTGACTTTC.

This clone was observed a handful of times. The J gene is TRBJ1-2, the V gene TRBV5-6; D possibly corresponds to TRBD1 (6 bases). CDR1 and CDR2 from the germline V gene are SGHDT and YYEEEE. The V gene lost 4 bases and the J gene lost 6 bases, with 19 bases spanning the gap. The CDR3 has 15 amino acids. CDR3 amino acids: CASSREGGPHDGYTF. In DNA form, the CDR3 reads TGTGCCAGCAGCCGAGAGGGGGGGCCTCATGATGGCTACACCTTC.

J is TRBJ2-6 and V is TRBV25-1; no definite D call. CDR1 MGHDK and CDR2 SYGVNS come from the germline V gene. This CDR3 has 18 residues. The V end was cut by 1 base, the J end by 1 base, with 14 bases between. The DNA for the CDR3 is TGTGCCAGCAGTGAATTTGGGTGGCCGGGTTCTGGGGCCAACGTCCTGACTTTC. Protein sequence: CASSEFGWPGSGANVLTF.

The chain joins TRBV7-9 to TRBJ1-2; 7 bases line up with TRBD1. CDR3 size: 16 residues. The trim removed 1 base at V and 2 bases at J, leaving 7 bases unmatched. CDR1 and CDR2 (germline): SEHNR, FQNEAQ (reference sequence). In nucleotides, the CDR3 is TGTGCCAGCAGCTTAGACGGGACAGCAGAAAACTATGGCTACACCTTC. It specifies CASSLDGTAENYGYTF.

The V gene is TRBV6-5, the J gene TRBJ1-2; D may be TRBD1 (5 bases). V dropped 0 bases and J dropped 4 bases, with 15 bases sitting between them. This CDR3 comprises 16 residues. From germline, CDR1 is MNHEY and CDR2 SVGAGI. CDR3 region: CASSYSRGGTIYGYTF. As DNA, the CDR3 is TGTGCCAGCAGTTACTCGAGGGGCGGGACCATCTATGGCTACACCTTC.

The chain uses TRBV3-1 (or the pseudogene TRBV3-2) and TRBJ1-1; 7 bases map to TRBD1. The length of the CDR3 is 17 residues. Germline lookup yields CDR1 LGHDT and CDR2 YNNKEL (reference sequence). Germline trimming cut 2 bases from V and 0 bases from J; bases unmatched to any gene: 9. The CDR3 loop reads CASSQSTGQHMNTEAFF. The CDR3 DNA reads as TGTGCCAGCAGCCAATCTACGGGACAGCACATGAACACTGAAGCTTTCTTT.